A single count supports the clone carrying this T cell receptor beta chain. The antigen remains unidentified. CDR1 and CDR2 (germline): KGHSH, LQKENI. V lost 2 bases and J 0 bases, leaving 10 bases between the germline ends. The CDR3 spans 16 residues. The bulk TCR libraries were made with methods described before and with listed TCR primers. In TCRdb, the PCR reads were re-called with MiXCR into one record per CDR3 protein. Of around 480,000 distinct CDR3 sequences in the sample, about 26% were seen once. A CD8+CD4-CCR7+CD45RA+ phenotype served as the sorting definition for naive CD8 T cells. The data stem from a study of molecular identifiers for immune sequencing clone quantification. Whole-study context: Replicate RNA from around 20,000 or 100,000 naive CD8 T cells formed five aliquots; four were sequenced.

The study, taken as a whole, reports: Clones above 20 RNA copies held over 97% of effector molecules, under 1% in naive cells.

The source material was naive CD8+ T cells from blood, with Jurkat cell RNA spiked in. Described subset: FACS-sorted CD8+CD4-CCR7+CD45RA+ naive T cells. The chain carries TRBV18 and TRBJ2-2; D might be TRBD2 (5 bases). This TCR came from a human donor in good health. Some libraries in this study had Jurkat cell RNA spiked in. CDR3 region: CASSPGRTSNTGELFF. As DNA, the CDR3 is TGTGCCAGCTCACCAGGGAGAACGTCGAACACCGGGGAGCTGTTTTTT.